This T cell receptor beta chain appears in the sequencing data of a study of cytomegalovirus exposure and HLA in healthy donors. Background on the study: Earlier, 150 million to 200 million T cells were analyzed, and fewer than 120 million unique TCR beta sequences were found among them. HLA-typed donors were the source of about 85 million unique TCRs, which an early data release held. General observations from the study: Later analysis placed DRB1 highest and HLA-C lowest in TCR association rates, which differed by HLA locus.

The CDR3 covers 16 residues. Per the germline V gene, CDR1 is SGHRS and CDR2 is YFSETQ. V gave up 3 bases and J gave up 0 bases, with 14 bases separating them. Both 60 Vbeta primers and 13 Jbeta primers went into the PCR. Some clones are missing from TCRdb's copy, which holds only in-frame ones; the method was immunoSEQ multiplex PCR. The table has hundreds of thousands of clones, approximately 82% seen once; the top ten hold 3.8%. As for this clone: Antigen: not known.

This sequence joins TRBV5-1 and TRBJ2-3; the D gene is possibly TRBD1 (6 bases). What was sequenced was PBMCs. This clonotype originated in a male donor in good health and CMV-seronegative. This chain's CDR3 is CASSWTEPPSTDTQYF. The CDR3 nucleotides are TGCGCCAGCAGCTGGACAGAACCGCCTAGCACAGATACGCAGTATTTT. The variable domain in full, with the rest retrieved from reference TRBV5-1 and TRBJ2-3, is KAGVTQTPRYLIKTRGQQVTLSCSPISGHRSVSWYQQTPGQGLQFLFEYFSETQRNKGNFPGRFSGRQFSNSRSEMNVSTLELGDSALYLCASSWTEPPSTDTQYFGPGTRLTVL.